This TCR beta chain was obtained from a study of cytomegalovirus exposure and HLA in healthy donors. This CDR3 region has 20 residues. V lost 5 bases and J lost 2; bases outside the gene matches: 18. The V gene's germline CDR1 is PRHDT and CDR2 FYEKMQ (reference sequence). Notes on the study in general: Later findings reportedly placed an Asian-associated ancestry cluster below the approximately 670-donor mean for N-insertions. A list of approximately 160 TCR beta chains associated with cytomegalovirus was given. A missense variant in DCLRE1C was later tied to TCR beta V- and J-gene trimming.

Vbeta (60) and Jbeta (13) primers were used in the PCR. Assay: immunoSEQ multiplex PCR; the TCRdb copy retains only in-frame clones and omits some. The data show about 200,000 clones, with roughly 80% seen just once and approximately 3.9% held by the top ten. On this clone: Its specificity is unknown.

Sequenced material: PBMCs. This sequence originates from a male donor in good health and CMV-seronegative. The chain is built from TRBV13 and TRBJ2-3; 11 bases are a match to TRBD2. CDR3 DNA sequence: TGTGCCAGCAGCCCCCCGACCGGGACTAGCGGAGCACCCAACACAGATACGCAGTATTTT. As protein: CASSPPTGTSGAPNTDTQYF. Together with reference TRBV13 and TRBJ2-3, the CDR3 gives the full variable domain: AAGVIQSPRHLIKEKRETATLKCYPIPRHDTVYWYQQGPGQDPQFLISFYEKMQSDKGSIPDRFSAQQFSDYHSELNMSSLELGDSALYFCASSPPTGTSGAPNTDTQYFGPGTRLTVL.